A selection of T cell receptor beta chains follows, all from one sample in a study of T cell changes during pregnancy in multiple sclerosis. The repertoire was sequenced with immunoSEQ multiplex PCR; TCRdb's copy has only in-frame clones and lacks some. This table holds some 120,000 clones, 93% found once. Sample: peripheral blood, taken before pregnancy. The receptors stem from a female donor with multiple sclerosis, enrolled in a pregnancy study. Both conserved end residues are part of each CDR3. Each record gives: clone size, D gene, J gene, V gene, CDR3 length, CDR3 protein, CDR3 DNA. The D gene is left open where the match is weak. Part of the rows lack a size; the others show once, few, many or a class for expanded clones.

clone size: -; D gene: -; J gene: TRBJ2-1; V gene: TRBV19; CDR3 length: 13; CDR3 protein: CASTARTYNEQFF; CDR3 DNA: TGTGCCAGTACGGCGAGGACCTACAATGAGCAGTTCTTC
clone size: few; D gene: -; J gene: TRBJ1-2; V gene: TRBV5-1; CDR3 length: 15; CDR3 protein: CASSLGGGDAYGYTF; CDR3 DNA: TGCGCCAGCAGCTTGGGCGGAGGGGATGCCTATGGCTACACCTTC
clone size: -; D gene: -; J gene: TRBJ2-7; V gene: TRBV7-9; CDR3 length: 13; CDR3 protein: CASSLDRVDEQYF; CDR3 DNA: TGTGCCAGCAGCTTAGACCGGGTCGACGAGCAGTACTTC
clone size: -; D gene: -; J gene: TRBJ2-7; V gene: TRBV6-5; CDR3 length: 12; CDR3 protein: CASSTQGVKQYF; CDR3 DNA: TGTGCCAGCAGTACACAGGGAGTAAAGCAGTACTTC
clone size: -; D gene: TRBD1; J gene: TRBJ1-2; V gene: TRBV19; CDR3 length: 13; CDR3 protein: CASKVQGADGYTF; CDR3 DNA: TGTGCCAGTAAGGTCCAGGGGGCTGATGGCTACACCTTC
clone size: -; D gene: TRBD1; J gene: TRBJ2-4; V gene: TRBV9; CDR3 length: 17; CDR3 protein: CASSTTGQGGAKNIQYF; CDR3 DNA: TGTGCCAGCAGCACAACCGGACAGGGAGGTGCCAAAAACATTCAGTACTTC
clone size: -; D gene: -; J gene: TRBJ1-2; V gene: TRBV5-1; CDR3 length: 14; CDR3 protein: CASSLHGGNYGYTF; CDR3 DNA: TGCGCCAGCAGCTTGCATGGGGGGAACTATGGCTACACCTTC
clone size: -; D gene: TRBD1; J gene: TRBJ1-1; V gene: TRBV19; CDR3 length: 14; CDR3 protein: CASSIVGQGLSAFF; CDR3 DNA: TGTGCCAGTAGTATTGTAGGACAGGGCCTTTCGGCTTTCTTT
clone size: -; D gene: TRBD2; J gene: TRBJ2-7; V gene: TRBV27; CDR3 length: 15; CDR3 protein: CASSPGTSGNDEQYF; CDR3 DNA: TGTGCCAGCAGCCCCGGGACTAGCGGGAATGACGAGCAGTACTTC
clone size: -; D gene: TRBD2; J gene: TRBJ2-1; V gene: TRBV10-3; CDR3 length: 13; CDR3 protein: CAISESGGAKEFF; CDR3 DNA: TGTGCCATCAGTGAGTCGGGAGGGGCAAAGGAGTTCTTC
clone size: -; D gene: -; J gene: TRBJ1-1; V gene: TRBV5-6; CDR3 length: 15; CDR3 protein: CASSSNQGLNTEAFF; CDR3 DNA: TGTGCCAGCAGCAGTAATCAGGGTTTGAACACTGAAGCTTTCTTT
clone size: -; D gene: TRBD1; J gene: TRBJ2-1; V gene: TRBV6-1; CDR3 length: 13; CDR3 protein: CASSEGQFNEQFF; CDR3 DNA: TGTGCCAGCAGTGAGGGACAGTTCAATGAGCAGTTCTTC
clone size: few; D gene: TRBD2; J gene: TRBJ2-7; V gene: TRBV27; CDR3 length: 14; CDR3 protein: CASSLSGSLNEQYF; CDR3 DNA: TGTGCCAGCAGTTTAAGCGGGAGTCTCAACGAGCAGTACTTC
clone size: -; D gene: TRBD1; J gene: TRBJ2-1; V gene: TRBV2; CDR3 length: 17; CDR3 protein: CASRTDRGKSSYNEQFF; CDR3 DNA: TGTGCCAGCAGGACAGACAGGGGAAAAAGCTCCTACAATGAGCAGTTCTTC
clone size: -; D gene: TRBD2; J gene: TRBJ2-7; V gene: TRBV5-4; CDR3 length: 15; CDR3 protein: CASSPGTSRSYEQYF; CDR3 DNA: TGTGCCAGCAGCCCGGGGACTAGCCGATCCTACGAGCAGTACTTC
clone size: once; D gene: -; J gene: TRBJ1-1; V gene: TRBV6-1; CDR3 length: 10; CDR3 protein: CASGRTEAFF; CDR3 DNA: TGTGCCAGCGGGCGCACTGAAGCTTTCTTT
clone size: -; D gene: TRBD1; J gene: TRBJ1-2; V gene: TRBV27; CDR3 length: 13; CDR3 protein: CASSLGQGGGYTF; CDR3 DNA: TGTGCCAGCAGTTTAGGACAGGGGGGTGGCTACACCTTC
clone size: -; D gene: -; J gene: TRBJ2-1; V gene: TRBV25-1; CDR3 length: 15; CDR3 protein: CASSEPRVSYNEQFF; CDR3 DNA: TGTGCCAGCAGTGAACCCAGGGTCTCCTACAATGAGCAGTTCTTC
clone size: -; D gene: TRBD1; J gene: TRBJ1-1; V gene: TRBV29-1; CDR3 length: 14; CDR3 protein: CSATTGVANTEAFF; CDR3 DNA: TGCAGCGCTACTACAGGGGTGGCGAACACTGAAGCTTTCTTT
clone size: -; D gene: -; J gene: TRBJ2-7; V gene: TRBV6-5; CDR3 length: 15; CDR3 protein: CASSYVGGRVEEQYF; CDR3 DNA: TGTGCCAGCAGTTACGTGGGGGGTCGTGTGGAAGAGCAGTACTTC
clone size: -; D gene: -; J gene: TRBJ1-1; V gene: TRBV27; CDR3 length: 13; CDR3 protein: CASRIDSYTEAFF; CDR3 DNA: TGTGCCAGCAGGATAGACAGTTACACTGAAGCTTTCTTT
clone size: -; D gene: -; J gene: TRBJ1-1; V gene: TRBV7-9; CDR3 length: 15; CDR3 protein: CASSSLSTLNTEAFF; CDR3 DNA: TGTGCCAGCAGTTCTCTCAGTACCCTGAACACTGAAGCTTTCTTT
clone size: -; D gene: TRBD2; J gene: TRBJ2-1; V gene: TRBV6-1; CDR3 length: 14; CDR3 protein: CASTGRASGLEQFF; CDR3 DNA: TGTGCCAGCACCGGTCGGGCTAGCGGGCTTGAGCAGTTCTTC
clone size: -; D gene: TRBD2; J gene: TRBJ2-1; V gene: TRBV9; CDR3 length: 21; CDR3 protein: CASSPGTPSGRVFTSYNEQFF; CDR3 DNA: TGTGCCAGCAGCCCGGGAACTCCTAGCGGGAGGGTCTTCACTTCCTACAATGAGCAGTTCTTC
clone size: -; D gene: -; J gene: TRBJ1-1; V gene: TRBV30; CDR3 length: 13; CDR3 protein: CAWMYSSDTEAFF; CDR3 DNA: TGTGCCTGGATGTATTCCTCCGACACTGAAGCTTTCTTT
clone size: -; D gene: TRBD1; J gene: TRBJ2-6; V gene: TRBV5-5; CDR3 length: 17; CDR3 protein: CASRVGQALWGANVLTF; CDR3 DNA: TGTGCCAGCAGAGTAGGACAGGCCCTATGGGGGGCCAACGTCCTGACTTTC
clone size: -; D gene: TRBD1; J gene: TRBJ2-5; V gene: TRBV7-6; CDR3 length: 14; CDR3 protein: CASSLGRDRETQYF; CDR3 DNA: TGTGCCAGCAGCTTAGGCCGGGACAGAGAGACCCAGTACTTC
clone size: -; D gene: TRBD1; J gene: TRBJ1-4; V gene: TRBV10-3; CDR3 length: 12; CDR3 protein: CAAQGQGEKLFF; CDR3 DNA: TGTGCCGCCCAGGGACAGGGTGAAAAACTGTTTTTT
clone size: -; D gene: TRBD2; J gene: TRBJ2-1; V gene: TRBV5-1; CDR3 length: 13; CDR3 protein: CASSSRERHEQFF; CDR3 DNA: TGCGCCAGCAGCTCGCGGGAGCGGCATGAGCAGTTCTTC
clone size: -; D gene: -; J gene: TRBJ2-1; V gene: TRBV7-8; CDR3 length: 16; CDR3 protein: CASSLVRGGAGNEQFF; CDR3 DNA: TGTGCCAGCAGCTTAGTTAGGGGGGGGGCGGGCAATGAGCAGTTCTTC
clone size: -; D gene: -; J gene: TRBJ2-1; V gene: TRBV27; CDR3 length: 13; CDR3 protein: CASSLYEGTEQFF; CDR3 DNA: TGTGCCAGCAGTTTATACGAGGGAACAGAGCAGTTCTTC
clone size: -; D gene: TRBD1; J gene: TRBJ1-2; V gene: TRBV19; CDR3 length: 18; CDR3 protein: CASSTPFDRDRTTRGYTF; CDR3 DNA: TGTGCCAGTAGTACCCCTTTTGACCGGGACAGAACTACTAGGGGCTACACCTTC
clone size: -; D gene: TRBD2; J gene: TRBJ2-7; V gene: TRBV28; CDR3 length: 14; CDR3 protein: CASSSSGRSYEQYF; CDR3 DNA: TGTGCCAGCAGTTCTAGCGGTCGCTCCTACGAGCAGTACTTC
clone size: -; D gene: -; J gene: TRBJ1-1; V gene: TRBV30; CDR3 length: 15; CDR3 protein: CAWRQPGGGNTEAFF; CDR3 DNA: TGTGCCTGGAGGCAACCCGGGGGAGGGAACACTGAAGCTTTCTTT
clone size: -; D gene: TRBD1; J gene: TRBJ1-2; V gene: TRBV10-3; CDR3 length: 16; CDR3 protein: CAISGLLTGGVSGYTF; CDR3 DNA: TGTGCCATCAGTGGGTTGTTGACAGGGGGCGTGAGCGGCTACACCTTC
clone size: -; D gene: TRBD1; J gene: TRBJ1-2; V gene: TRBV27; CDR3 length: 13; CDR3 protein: CASSLRGLDGYTF; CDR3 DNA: TGTGCCAGCAGTTTAAGGGGGCTGGATGGCTACACCTTC